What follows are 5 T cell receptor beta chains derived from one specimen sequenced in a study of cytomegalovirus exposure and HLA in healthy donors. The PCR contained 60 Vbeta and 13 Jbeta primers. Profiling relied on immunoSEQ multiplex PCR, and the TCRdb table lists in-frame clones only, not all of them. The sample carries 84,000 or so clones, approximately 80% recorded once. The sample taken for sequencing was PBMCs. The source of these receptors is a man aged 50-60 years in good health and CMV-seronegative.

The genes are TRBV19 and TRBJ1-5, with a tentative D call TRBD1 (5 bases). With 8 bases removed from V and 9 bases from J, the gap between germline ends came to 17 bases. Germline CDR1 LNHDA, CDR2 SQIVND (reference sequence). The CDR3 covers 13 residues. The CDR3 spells CASRISLGRPQHF. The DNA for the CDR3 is TGTGCCAGTCGAATCTCGCTGGGGCGGCCCCAGCATTTT.

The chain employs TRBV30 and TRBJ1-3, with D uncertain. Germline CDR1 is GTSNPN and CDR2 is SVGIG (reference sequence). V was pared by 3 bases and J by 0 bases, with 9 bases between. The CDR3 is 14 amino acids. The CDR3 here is CAWSPEGSGNTIYF. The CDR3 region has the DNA TGTGCCTGGAGCCCGGAGGGCTCTGGAAACACCATATATTTT.

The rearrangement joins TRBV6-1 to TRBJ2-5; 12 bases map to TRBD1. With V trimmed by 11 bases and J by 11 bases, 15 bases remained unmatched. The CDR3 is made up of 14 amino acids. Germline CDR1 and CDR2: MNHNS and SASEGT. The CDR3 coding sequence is TGTGCCTCCCTTAGGGGACAGGGGGCGAATGAGCAGTACTTC. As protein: CASLRGQGANEQYF.

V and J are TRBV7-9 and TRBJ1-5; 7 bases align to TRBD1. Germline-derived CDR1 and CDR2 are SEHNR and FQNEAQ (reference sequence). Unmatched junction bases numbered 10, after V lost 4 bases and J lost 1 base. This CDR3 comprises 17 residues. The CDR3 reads CASSSPPGTESNQPQHF. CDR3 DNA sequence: TGTGCCAGCAGCTCCCCCCCCGGGACAGAGAGCAATCAGCCCCAGCATTTT.

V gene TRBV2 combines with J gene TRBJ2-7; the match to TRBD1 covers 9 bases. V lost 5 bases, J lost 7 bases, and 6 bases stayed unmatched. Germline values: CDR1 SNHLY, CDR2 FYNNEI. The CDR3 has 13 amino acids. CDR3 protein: CASSTQGAREQYF. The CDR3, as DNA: TGTGCCAGCAGTACACAGGGGGCGAGGGAGCAGTACTTC.